Following are 21 T cell receptor beta chains from one sample sequenced in a study of T cell responses to AZD1222 COVID-19 vaccine. TCRdb keeps only in-frame clones here, not all; method: immunoSEQ multiplex PCR. The repertoire holds 110,000 or so clones, with about 86% as singletons. Specimen: peripheral blood, collected on day 0 of AZD1222 vaccination. These receptors were taken from an adult in good health.

This chain links TRBV19 with TRBJ2-3, with 9 bases lining up with TRBD1. The CDR3 loop spans 15 amino acids. Looked up from germline, CDR1 is LNHDA and CDR2 is SQIVND (reference sequence). Trimming removed 4 bases from V and 2 bases from J; junction bases left unmatched: 4. CDR3 nucleotides: TGTGCCAGTAGTAAGGACAGGGGATACACAGATACGCAGTATTTT. Translation gives CASSKDRGYTDTQYF.

The V call is TRBV6-2 or TRBV6-3, the J call TRBJ2-1, with 11 bases that match TRBD1. V dropped 3 bases and J dropped 9; count of bases not matched to a gene: 10. The CDR3 runs 16 residues. The germline CDR1 and CDR2 sequences are MNHEY and SVGEGT. CDR3 DNA sequence: TGTGCCAGCAGTTATCCTCCGGGACAGGGGGTAATTGAGCAGTTCTTC. This sequence encodes CASSYPPGQGVIEQFF.

J is TRBJ1-4 and V is TRBV28, with unresolved D. The CDR3 has 14 amino acids. Trimming removed 3 bases from V and 4 bases from J, with 9 bases in between. CDR1 is MDHEN, CDR2 SYDVKM, per germline. CDR3 bases: TGTGCCAGCAGTTTGTCAGCGTTTAATGAAAAACTGTTTTTT. It codes for CASSLSAFNEKLFF.

The chain is built from TRBV3-1 (or the pseudogene TRBV3-2) and TRBJ2-1, with TRBD2 matching 7 bases. V dropped 1 base and J dropped 6; count of bases not matched to a gene: 0. CDR1 LGHDT and CDR2 YNNKEL come from the germline V gene (reference sequence). The CDR3 length is 13 residues. DNA of the CDR3: TGTGCCAGCAGCCAAGCTAGCGGCAATGAGCAGTTCTTC. Translating it yields CASSQASGNEQFF.

The table lists this clone with a count of one. The V and J genes are TRBV5-6 and TRBJ1-5; D remains unclear. Germline V gene data show CDR1 as SGHDT and CDR2 as YYEEEE. V was cut by 2 bases and J by 4 bases, with 4 bases left in between. The CDR3 contains 12 residues. This CDR3 reads CASSLRNQPQHF. CDR3 bases: TGTGCCAGCAGCTTAAGAAATCAGCCCCAGCATTTT.

The rearrangement links TRBV13 to TRBJ2-1; TRBD2 matches at 15 bases. Germline CDR1 reads PRHDT; CDR2 reads FYEKMQ (reference sequence). The CDR3 totals 18 residues. J lost 6 bases, V lost 6 bases, and 12 bases had no gene match. This CDR3 reads CASRPDPGLAGGSNEQFF. In nucleotides, the CDR3 is TGTGCCAGCAGGCCAGATCCGGGACTAGCGGGAGGATCCAATGAGCAGTTCTTC.

This clone was recorded once. The chain uses TRBV5-1 and TRBJ2-4; maybe TRBD1 (6 bases). This CDR3 has 22 residues. Trimming pared 3 bases from V and 0 bases from J, leaving 31 bases between. Per germline, CDR1 SGHRS and CDR2 YFSETQ. The CDR3 here is CASSSVGAPPQSEQGAKNIQYF. As DNA, the CDR3 is TGCGCCAGCAGCTCGGTGGGGGCCCCCCCCCAGTCAGAGCAAGGAGCCAAAAACATTCAGTACTTC. The whole variable domain, filled in from reference TRBV5-1 and TRBJ2-4, reads KAGVTQTPRYLIKTRGQQVTLSCSPISGHRSVSWYQQTPGQGLQFLFEYFSETQRNKGNFPGRFSGRQFSNSRSEMNVSTLELGDSALYLCASSSVGAPPQSEQGAKNIQYFGAGTRLSVL.

The rearrangement uses TRBV6-5 and TRBJ2-7, with 7 bases aligning to TRBD1. The CDR3 extends over 14 amino acids. Germline CDR1 is MNHEY and CDR2 is SVGAGI. J was trimmed by 6 bases and V by 2 bases; bases with no gene match: 7. CDR3 DNA sequence: TGTGCCAGCAGTTACCTAGGGGGCTCTGGCGAGCAGTACTTC. Translating it yields CASSYLGGSGEQYF.

The V gene is TRBV7-3, the J gene TRBJ2-2; 8 nucleotides align to TRBD2. This CDR3 has 16 amino acids. After removal of 6 bases from V and 7 bases from J, the junction contained 13 bases not matched to a gene. Germline V gene data show CDR1 as SGHTA and CDR2 as FQGTGA. The CDR3 loop is CASRKLAVLGGGELFF. DNA of the CDR3: TGTGCCAGCAGGAAACTAGCGGTCCTGGGAGGCGGGGAGCTGTTTTTT.

The J gene is TRBJ1-1, the V gene TRBV13; 8 bases fit TRBD1. Germline CDR1 is PRHDT and CDR2 is FYEKMQ (reference sequence). This CDR3 has 16 amino acids. J gave up 1 base and V 5 bases, and 9 bases lay outside the gene matches. The CDR3 reads CASSRRQGHKNTEAFF. The DNA for the CDR3 is TGTGCCAGCAGCCGGCGACAGGGGCATAAGAACACTGAAGCTTTCTTT.

This clone was detected once. The V gene is TRBV5-4, the J gene TRBJ2-2; TRBD2 aligns across 13 bases. With V trimmed by 1 base and J by 4 bases, 7 bases remained unmatched. The germline gives CDR1 SGHNT, CDR2 YYREEE (reference sequence). The CDR3 spans 18 residues. The CDR3, as DNA: TGTGCCAGCAGCTTGCCGCAGACTAGCGGGAGGACCACCGGGGAGCTGTTTTTT. This sequence encodes CASSLPQTSGRTTGELFF.

DNA of the CDR3: TGCAGTGCTACGACGGGCTCCTATAATTCACCCCTCCACTTT. This translates into CSATTGSYNSPLHF. The rearrangement joins TRBV29-1 to TRBJ1-6; D unclear. The germline V gene has CDR1 SQVTM and CDR2 ANQGSEA. The CDR3 is 14 residues long.

This clone has a handful of counts. The V gene is TRBV25-1, the J gene TRBJ1-1; D is undetermined. Germline CDR1 reads MGHDK; CDR2 reads SYGVNS. This CDR3 comprises 15 residues. V was pared by 2 bases and J by 5 bases, with 15 bases between. CDR3 DNA: TGTGCCAGCAGTGAACCGGGCACGCAACGGACTGAAGCTTTCTTT. It specifies CASSEPGTQRTEAFF.

The chain links TRBV6-5 to TRBJ2-7; D gene unclear. V shed 0 bases and J shed 2 bases, with 8 bases lying between them. Germline V CDR1 and CDR2: MNHEY, SVGAGI. The CDR3 sequence is 14 residues long. The CDR3 reads CASSYSDGTYEQYF. The CDR3 coding sequence is TGTGCCAGCAGTTACTCGGACGGTACCTACGAGCAGTACTTC.

The rearrangement uses TRBV4-3 and TRBJ2-3, with D unclear. Germline-derived CDR1 and CDR2 are LGHNA and YSLEER. The germline V and J ends were trimmed by 0 bases and 4 bases, with 8 bases remaining between them. The CDR3 spans 14 residues. In DNA, the CDR3 is TGCGCCAGCAGCCAAGAGTCCCTCTCAGATACGCAGTATTTT. Translating gives CASSQESLSDTQYF.

The genes are TRBV5-6 and TRBJ1-1; no clear D. Germline values: CDR1 SGHDT, CDR2 YYEEEE. The V and J ends lost 4 bases and 2 bases respectively, with 3 bases between them. The CDR3 consists of 11 residues. The CDR3 loop reads CASSRNTEAFF. CDR3 DNA sequence: TGTGCCAGCAGCCGAAACACTGAAGCTTTCTTT.

Only one count was recorded for this clone. V gene TRBV5-8 combines with J gene TRBJ2-6; 7 bases align to TRBD1. J gave up 1 base and V 4 bases, and 11 bases lay outside the gene matches. Germline-derived CDR1 and CDR2 are SGHTS and YDEGEE. The CDR3 extends over 18 amino acids. CDR3 protein: CASSRRGQDSSGANVLTF. Here the CDR3 DNA reads TGTGCCAGCAGCCGCCGAGGACAGGATTCGTCTGGGGCCAACGTCCTGACTTTC.

V gene TRBV11-2 combines with J gene TRBJ2-3; 7 positions agree with TRBD2. Losses at the gene ends were 3 bases for V and 2 bases for J; bases not matched to a gene: 5. The CDR3 sequence is 15 residues long. Germline-derived CDR1 and CDR2 are SGHAT and FQNNGV. The CDR3 loop reads CASSLAGANTDTQYF. In DNA, the CDR3 is TGTGCCAGCAGCTTGGCGGGAGCGAACACAGATACGCAGTATTTT.

The gene calls are TRBV19 and TRBJ1-5; the D is unclear. CDR1 LNHDA and CDR2 SQIVND come from the germline V gene (reference sequence). Trimming shortened V by 1 base and J by 6 bases, and 13 bases separated the two germline ends. This CDR3 comprises 15 residues. CDR3 bases: TGTGCCAGTAGTATAGGAGGCAGGTTGAGTCAGCCCCAGCATTTT. Protein: CASSIGGRLSQPQHF.

The genes are TRBV25-1 and TRBJ1-1; a possible D gene is TRBD1 (5 bases). Germline CDR1 reads MGHDK; CDR2 reads SYGVNS. V was pared by 3 bases and J by 8 bases, with 16 bases between. The CDR3 totals 14 residues. Here the CDR3 DNA reads TGTGCCAGCAGTGAGCGAACAGGATCTCGAGAAGCTTTCTTT. It translates to CASSERTGSREAFF.

The chain employs TRBV15 and TRBJ1-3, with 9 bases that match TRBD1. Per germline, CDR1 LNHNV and CDR2 YYDKDF (reference sequence). The V segment lost 0 bases and the J segment 2 bases; nucleotides outside the gene matches: 11. The CDR3 sequence is 19 residues long. In nucleotides, the CDR3 is TGTGCCACCAGCAGAGATTACGGCCCGGGACAGGGAGCTGGAAACACCATATATTTT. Protein product: CATSRDYGPGQGAGNTIYF.